Listed below are T cell receptor beta chains from one sample, sequenced in a study of shared clonotypes between healthy human individuals. Produced via immunoSEQ multiplex PCR; TCRdb's table is partial and in-frame only. Of hundreds of thousands of clones in the sample, 85% to 95% were seen once. The sample taken for sequencing was naive CD8+ T cells sorted from blood. These receptor sequences come from a woman in her twenties or thirties in good health. CDR3s include the opening cysteine and the closing phenylalanine or tryptophan. The order of the fields is clone size, V gene, J gene, D gene, CDR3 DNA, CDR3 protein. A D gene is named only where the DNA matches it firmly. For some rows the clone size is stated as once, few or many, or as a class when expanded; others skip it.

.	TRBV10-1	TRBJ2-1	TRBD2	TGCGCCAGCAGCGGCTATGGGACTAGCGGCAATGAGCAGTTCTTC	CASSGYGTSGNEQFF
.	TRBV10-1	TRBJ1-1	.	TGCGCCAGCAGTGAGTCAGGGGGCACTGAAGCTTTCTTT	CASSESGGTEAFF
.	TRBV5-6	TRBJ1-5	.	TGTGCCAGCAGCTTGGGGGTTGCTCAGCCCCAGCATTTT	CASSLGVAQPQHF
.	TRBV27	TRBJ2-7	TRBD1	TGTGCCAGCAGTACGGGACAGGGTTTTTACGAGCAGTACTTC	CASSTGQGFYEQYF
.	TRBV21-1	TRBJ2-1	.	TGTGCCAGCAGCGCACAGGGGACAGACCCGCTTGGTAATGAGCAGTTCTTC	CASSAQGTDPLGNEQFF
.	TRBV7-9	TRBJ2-1	TRBD1	TGTGCCAGCAGCTACCGGGACAGACCAAGCAATGAGCAGTTCTTC	CASSYRDRPSNEQFF
.	TRBV5-4	TRBJ2-5	TRBD1	TGTGCCAGCAGCCGACAGGGGAAAGAGACCCAGTACTTC	CASSRQGKETQYF
.	TRBV2	TRBJ2-7	.	TGTGCCAGCAGTGGGGACGTAACGGGAGCCGTCTACGAGCAGTACTTC	CASSGDVTGAVYEQYF
.	TRBV19	TRBJ2-7	.	TGTGCCAGTAGTATGAACTCCTACGAGCAGTACTTC	CASSMNSYEQYF
.	TRBV28	TRBJ1-2	TRBD1	TGTGCCAGCAGTACCCCGGGACAGGGTTTCTATGGCTACACCTTC	CASSTPGQGFYGYTF
.	TRBV5-6	TRBJ1-1	TRBD1	TGTGCCAGCAGCTTCGGGACAGGCAACACTGAAGCTTTCTTT	CASSFGTGNTEAFF
.	TRBV19	TRBJ1-5	.	TGTGCCAGTAGTATTTCGGATACAAGGTTCAATCAGCCCCAGCATTTT	CASSISDTRFNQPQHF
.	TRBV5-1	TRBJ2-3	.	TGCGCCAGCAGTCCCCAGGGTGCGTTTCTCGACACAGATACGCAGTATTTT	CASSPQGAFLDTDTQYF
.	TRBV15	TRBJ2-5	TRBD2	TGTGCCACCAGCAGGAACCAAGGACTAGCGGGAAAAGAGACCCAGTACTTC	CATSRNQGLAGKETQYF
.	TRBV20-1	TRBJ2-7	.	TGCAGTGCTACGGTGACCCACGAGCAGTACTTC	CSATVTHEQYF
.	TRBV11-3	TRBJ2-2	.	TGTGCCAGCAGCTCCCCGAAGGGGTTGGGCACCGGGGAGCTGTTTTTT	CASSSPKGLGTGELFF
.	TRBV10-3	TRBJ2-1	TRBD1	TGTGCCATCAGTGAAGGGACAGGAAGCAACAATGAGCAGTTCTTC	CAISEGTGSNNEQFF
.	TRBV4-1	TRBJ2-5	.	TGCGCCAGCAGCCAGTCCCCCCCGGCGGCGGAGACCCAGTACTTC	CASSQSPPAAETQYF
.	TRBV7-9	TRBJ2-1	.	TGTGCCAGCAGCTTACTGGGGGAGCAGTTCTTC	CASSLLGEQFF
few	TRBV25-1	TRBJ2-7	.	TGTGCCAGCAGTGATATTTTGGAGCAGTACTTC	CASSDILEQYF
.	TRBV6-5	TRBJ2-2	.	TGTGCCAGCAGCAGTGGGGGCGTGGAGCTGTTTTTT	CASSSGGVELFF
.	TRBV7-9	TRBJ2-7	.	TGTGCCAGCAGCTTAAGGTCTAGCGCGAGCTCCTACGAGCAGTACTTC	CASSLRSSASSYEQYF
.	TRBV28	TRBJ1-1	TRBD1	TGTGCCAGCAGTCCCTCGACAGGGCTAAACACTGAAGCTTTCTTT	CASSPSTGLNTEAFF
.	TRBV4-1	TRBJ2-7	TRBD1	TGCGCCAGCAGCGCCCTCCGGGACAGGGCCTACGAGCAGTACTTC	CASSALRDRAYEQYF
.	TRBV5-4	TRBJ2-2	.	TGTGCCAGCATCGACGGGGACACCGGGGAGCTGTTTTTT	CASIDGDTGELFF
.	TRBV7-3	TRBJ2-1	TRBD2	TGTGCCAGCAGCTTAGGGCTAGCGGGAGCCGAGCAGTTCTTC	CASSLGLAGAEQFF
few	TRBV7-8	TRBJ1-5	.	TGTGCCAGCAGCAACGAAAACGGGAGCGATCAGCCCCAGCATTTT	CASSNENGSDQPQHF
once	TRBV11-1	TRBJ2-1	.	TGTGCCAGCAGCTTAACGGGAGCTACTGAGCAGTTCTTC	CASSLTGATEQFF